Detailed here is one T cell receptor beta chain. No antigen is known for it. Other DNA sequences in this specimen translate into the identical CDR3. The data derive from a study of cytomegalovirus exposure and HLA in healthy donors. As for the study in general: A preliminary data release comprised 91 million or so unique TCRs obtained from HLA-typed donors.

PCR used 60 Vbeta primers and 13 Jbeta primers. The protocol was immunoSEQ multiplex PCR, while the TCRdb copy is restricted to in-frame clones and leaves out a portion. Among more than 85,000 clones listed, 75% to 85% were seen once. Whole-study findings and limits: Cytomegalovirus-associated status was assigned to 150 or so TCR beta chains. V- and J-gene trimming in TCR beta was tied to a missense DCLRE1C variant by an analysis performed later.

Input material: PBMCs. The sequence derives from a man between 18 and 29 years old in good health and CMV-seronegative.

The CDR3 nucleotides read TGTGCCAGTAGCATCGGGACAGCGAACACTGAAGCTTTCTTT. Amino acid sequence: CASSIGTANTEAFF. The chain links TRBV19 to TRBJ1-1, with 7 positions matching TRBD1. Looked up from germline, CDR1 is LNHDA and CDR2 is SQIVND (reference sequence). The ends lost 6 bases at V and 1 base at J; junction bases unmatched: 5. This CDR3 region has 14 residues.